The 3 T cell receptor beta chains in this list originate from one sample, sequenced in a study of blood T cell repertoires in COVID-19. Assay used: immunoSEQ multiplex PCR; TCRdb lists only in-frame clones, some missing. The sample has about 70,000 clones; over 75% are singletons. Sequenced material: peripheral blood. The receptor source for this set is a human donor in a cohort sampled during active COVID-19.

This clone appeared a few times. The rearrangement links TRBV5-5 to TRBJ2-3, with 9 positions matching TRBD1. Per germline, CDR1 SGHKS and CDR2 YYEKEE (reference sequence). CDR3 length: 17 amino acids. With 3 bases clipped from V and 4 bases from J, the junction kept 12 bases outside the gene matches. CDR3 coding DNA: TGTGCCAGCAGCTATCCTACGGGACAGGGAAGGGCAGATACGCAGTATTTT. This gives the protein CASSYPTGQGRADTQYF.

CDR3 nucleotide sequence: TGCAGCGTTGCCGGGGCCTACGAGCAGTACTTC. It encodes CSVAGAYEQYF. This chain uses TRBV29-1 with TRBJ2-7; D is possibly TRBD2 (5 bases). The V end lost 4 bases, the J end lost 2 bases, and 6 bases lay between the germline ends. Germline loops: CDR1 SQVTM, CDR2 ANQGSEA. This CDR3 is built from 11 residues.

CDR3 sequence (DNA): TGTGCCAGCAGTTCAATGTATCAGCCCCAGCATTTT. This sequence encodes CASSSMYQPQHF. This chain uses TRBV28 with TRBJ1-5; D remains unclear. In germline, CDR1 is MDHEN, CDR2 SYDVKM. The V end lost 4 bases, the J end lost 5 bases, and 6 bases lay between the germline ends. The CDR3 sequence is 12 residues long.